Presented here are 20 T cell receptor beta chains from one specimen sequenced in a study of blood T cell repertoires in COVID-19. Sequencing used immunoSEQ multiplex PCR; TCRdb keeps in-frame clones, though not all of them. This table has roughly 300,000 clones, 90% appearing once. Sequenced sample: PBMCs or T cells enriched from blood (not recorded which). Every receptor here comes from a woman aged 30 to 39 who had recovered from COVID-19.

The chain recombines TRBV28 with TRBJ2-1; TRBD2 matches at 9 bases. Germline V gene lookup returns CDR1 MDHEN and CDR2 SYDVKM. Trimming at V came to 5 bases and at J to 8 bases, leaving 7 bases not matched to a gene. The CDR3 extends over 14 amino acids. The CDR3 spells CASSPGLAIHEQFF. The CDR3 coding sequence is TGTGCCAGCAGTCCGGGACTAGCTATACATGAGCAGTTCTTC.

V gene TRBV28 combines with J gene TRBJ2-3, with TRBD2 identical over 8 bases. The length of the CDR3 is 13 residues. Germline CDR1 is MDHEN and CDR2 is SYDVKM. V trimming: 5 bases; J trimming: 4 bases; junction bases outside the gene matches: 2. CDR3 sequence reads: CASSLTSADTQYF. The DNA of the CDR3 is TGTGCCAGCAGTCTGACTAGCGCAGATACGCAGTATTTT.

The chain couples TRBV19 to TRBJ2-1; maybe TRBD2 (5 bases). CDR3 length equals 20 residues. The germline CDR1 and CDR2 sequences are LNHDA and SQIVND (reference sequence). V dropped 8 bases and J dropped 4 bases, with 33 bases sitting between them. The CDR3 spells CASYPTWPQRTGRVYNEQFF. The CDR3, as DNA: TGTGCCAGTTATCCTACCTGGCCCCAGCGAACGGGAAGGGTTTACAATGAGCAGTTCTTC.

CDR3 coding DNA: TGTGCCTGGAGTGTAGCGGGAGGGCCGGGGTTCTTC. Protein sequence: CAWSVAGGPGFF. This chain connects TRBV30 to TRBJ2-1; 10 nucleotides line up with TRBD2. The CDR3 runs to 12 residues. V was pared by 0 bases and J by 15 bases, with 5 bases of the junction left unmatched. Germline CDR1 is GTSNPN and CDR2 is SVGIG (reference sequence).

V and J are TRBV5-5 and TRBJ1-5; D is unclear. Trimming removed 4 bases at V and 3 bases at J, with 14 bases between. In germline, CDR1 is SGHKS, CDR2 YYEKEE (reference sequence). The CDR3 runs 15 residues. The CDR3 nucleotides are TGTGCCAGCAGCCCCCGAGGGAACTACAATCAGCCCCAGCATTTT. Its translation is CASSPRGNYNQPQHF.

The rearrangement links TRBV28 to TRBJ1-2; 7 nucleotides align to TRBD1. The V gene end was trimmed by 7 bases and the J gene end by 8 bases; junction bases not matched to a gene: 10. The CDR3 sequence is 13 residues long. Germline V lookup: CDR1 MDHEN, CDR2 SYDVKM. The DNA for the CDR3 is TGTGCCAGCACTCCGGGACAGCCTAGAGGCTACACCTTC. It encodes CASTPGQPRGYTF.

The chain joins TRBV9 to TRBJ2-1; 13 bases are a match to TRBD2. The CDR3 sequence is 15 residues long. The junction had 3 bases not matched to a gene; V was cut back by 2 bases and J by 7 bases. Germline CDR1 reads SGDLS; CDR2 reads YYNGEE. This chain's CDR3 is CASSVGLAGVNEQFF. In nucleotides, the CDR3 is TGTGCCAGCAGCGTCGGACTAGCGGGAGTAAATGAGCAGTTCTTC.

V usage is TRBV6-6 and J usage is TRBJ2-1; 9 bases are a match to TRBD2. Germline V gives CDR1 MNHNY, CDR2 SVGAGI (reference sequence). V shed 9 bases, J shed 2 bases, and the junction held 5 bases outside the gene matches. The CDR3 sequence is 14 residues long. CDR3 in amino acids: CASTAGGTYNEQFF. Written as DNA, the CDR3 is TGTGCCAGTACGGCGGGAGGGACCTACAATGAGCAGTTCTTC.

The rearrangement links TRBV25-1 to TRBJ1-4; TRBD1 matches at 9 bases. Germline CDR1 MGHDK, CDR2 SYGVNS. The length of the CDR3 is 14 residues. J was trimmed by 6 bases and V by 5 bases; bases with no gene match: 4. CDR3: CASSSGQGDEKLFF. The CDR3 DNA is TGTGCCAGCAGTTCGGGACAGGGTGATGAAAAACTGTTTTTT. Variable domain in full (rest from reference TRBV25-1 and TRBJ1-4): EADIYQTPRYLVIGTGKKITLECSQTMGHDKMYWYQQDPGMELHLIHYSYGVNSTEKGDLSSESTVSRIRTEHFPLTLESARPSHTSQYLCASSSGQGDEKLFFGSGTQLSVL.

This clone was seen just once. The chain is built from TRBV19 and TRBJ2-7, with D hard to call. Germline V gene data show CDR1 as LNHDA and CDR2 as SQIVND (reference sequence). Trimming stripped 3 bases from V and 2 bases from J, with 8 bases between. The CDR3 spans 13 residues. CDR3 residues: CASSMAGPYEQYF. In nucleotides, the CDR3 is TGTGCCAGTAGTATGGCAGGCCCCTACGAGCAGTACTTC.

J is TRBJ2-7 and V is TRBV6-2 or TRBV6-3; 12 positions agree with TRBD2. V dropped 2 bases and J dropped 3; count of bases not matched to a gene: 14. The CDR3 contains 19 residues. Germline CDR1 is MNHEY and CDR2 is SVGEGT. CDR3 nucleotide sequence: TGTGCCAGCAGTTACCCCTTTCGAGGACTAGCGGGAACACTCTACGAGCAGTACTTC. Encoded protein: CASSYPFRGLAGTLYEQYF.

V is TRBV27 and J is TRBJ2-2; 10 bases are shared with TRBD2. The V segment lost 5 bases and the J segment 7 bases; nucleotides outside the gene matches: 10. The germline V gene has CDR1 MNHEY and CDR2 SMNVEV (reference sequence). The CDR3 has 16 residues. In nucleotides, the CDR3 is TGTGCCAGCAGTAGGACTAGCGGTCTTGTGGGCGGGGAGCTGTTTTTT. Protein: CASSRTSGLVGGELFF.

The J gene is TRBJ1-1, the V gene TRBV20-1; no clear D gene. Trimming removed 1 base at V and 11 bases at J, with 11 bases between. The germline V gene has CDR1 DFQATT and CDR2 SNEGSKA (reference sequence). This CDR3 is 11 amino acids long. The CDR3 nucleotides read TGCAGTGCTAGAGTTGATTTAGAGGCTTTCTTT. This translates into CSARVDLEAFF.

This clone appeared once. CDR3 residues: CSLRQGRYGYTF. The CDR3 DNA follows: TGCAGCCTAAGACAGGGGCGCTATGGCTACACCTTC. The chain carries TRBV29-1 and TRBJ1-2; 8 bases line up with TRBD1. The CDR3 runs 12 residues. CDR1 is SQVTM and CDR2 is ANQGSEA in the germline V gene. The J segment lost 4 bases and the V segment lost 8 bases, leaving 6 bases of the junction unmatched.

V and J are TRBV28 and TRBJ1-6; 10 nucleotides align to TRBD1. The CDR3 is 19 amino acids. The V and J ends lost 5 bases and 7 bases, in that order; junction bases with no gene match: 17. Looked up from germline, CDR1 is MDHEN and CDR2 is SYDVKM. The CDR3 bases are TGTGCCAGCAGTCAAATCCGGGACAGGGGACGTCCCGGGAATTCACCCCTCCACTTT. Residues: CASSQIRDRGRPGNSPLHF.

The CDR3 loop is CAWNSGGDEQYF. The DNA for the CDR3 is TGTGCCTGGAATTCCGGCGGTGACGAGCAGTACTTC. This rearrangement joins TRBV30 to TRBJ2-7; D uncertain. V dropped 4 bases and J dropped 5 bases, with 12 bases sitting between them. This CDR3 contains 12 residues. Germline V gene data show CDR1 as GTSNPN and CDR2 as SVGIG (reference sequence).

V is TRBV20-1 and J is TRBJ2-7; 7 nucleotides align to TRBD1. The germline V gene has CDR1 DFQATT and CDR2 SNEGSKA (reference sequence). V lost 4 bases and J lost 6; bases outside the gene matches: 3. There are 11 residues in the CDR3. The CDR3 region has the DNA TGCAGTGCTACGGGACAGACCGAGCAGTACTTC. It yields the protein CSATGQTEQYF.

The chain carries TRBV6-2 or TRBV6-3 and TRBJ1-1; no firm D call. Trimming left V 3 bases short and J 1 base short, with 6 bases between. Germline loops: CDR1 MNHEY, CDR2 SVGEGT. This CDR3 comprises 13 residues. The CDR3 bases are TGTGCCAGCAGTTATCGGAGGAACACTGAAGCTTTCTTT. Its translation is CASSYRRNTEAFF.

This clone came up once. The chain employs TRBV3-1 (or the pseudogene TRBV3-2) and TRBJ2-7; a possible D gene is TRBD1 (6 bases). The germline V gene has CDR1 LGHDT and CDR2 YNNKEL (reference sequence). The CDR3 has 15 amino acids. Trimming took off 1 base at V and 1 base at J, with 11 bases between the two ends. CDR3 residues: CASSQGQDPSYEQYF. CDR3 bases: TGTGCCAGCAGCCAAGGACAGGACCCGTCCTACGAGCAGTACTTC.

The chain joins TRBV6-5 to TRBJ2-7; 8 positions match TRBD1. CDR1 MNHEY and CDR2 SVGAGI come from the germline V gene. V gave up 8 bases and J gave up 0 bases; unmatched junction bases: 0. The CDR3 is 12 amino acids. In nucleotides, the CDR3 is TGTGCCAGCGGACAGGGCTCCTACGAGCAGTACTTC. Residues: CASGQGSYEQYF.